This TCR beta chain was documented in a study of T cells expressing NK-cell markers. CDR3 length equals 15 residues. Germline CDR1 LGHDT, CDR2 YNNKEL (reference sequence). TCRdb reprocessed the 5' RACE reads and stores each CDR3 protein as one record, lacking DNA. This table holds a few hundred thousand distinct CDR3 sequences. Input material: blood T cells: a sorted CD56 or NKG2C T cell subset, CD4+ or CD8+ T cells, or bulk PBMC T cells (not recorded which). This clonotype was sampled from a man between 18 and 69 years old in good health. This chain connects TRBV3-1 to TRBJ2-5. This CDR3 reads CASSQAGRSDGTQYF.